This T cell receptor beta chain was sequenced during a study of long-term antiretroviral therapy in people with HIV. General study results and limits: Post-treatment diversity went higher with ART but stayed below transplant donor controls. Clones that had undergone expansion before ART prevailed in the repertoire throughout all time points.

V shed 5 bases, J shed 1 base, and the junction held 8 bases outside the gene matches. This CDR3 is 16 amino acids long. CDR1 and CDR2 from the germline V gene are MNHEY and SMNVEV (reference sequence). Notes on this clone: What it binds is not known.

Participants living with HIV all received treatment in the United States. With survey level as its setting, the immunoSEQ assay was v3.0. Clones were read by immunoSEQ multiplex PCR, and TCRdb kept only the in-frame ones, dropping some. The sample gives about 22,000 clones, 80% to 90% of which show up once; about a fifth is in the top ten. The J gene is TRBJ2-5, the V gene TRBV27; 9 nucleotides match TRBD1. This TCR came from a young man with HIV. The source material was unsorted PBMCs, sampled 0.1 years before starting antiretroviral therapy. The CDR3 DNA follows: TGTGCCAGCAGTGGCCCGGGACAGGGTTTCCAAGAGACCCAGTACTTC. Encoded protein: CASSGPGQGFQETQYF.